A single sample is the source of the 9 T cell receptor beta chains below, sequenced in a study of T cells in Graves' hyperthyroidism and ophthalmopathy. Authors of the study amplified TCR beta CDR3 regions from RNA transcripts. During a first-round RT-PCR of the TCR CDR3, the HTBI primer set was used. From the multiplex PCR reads, TCRdb called clonotypes with MiXCR, one entry per CDR3 protein. This table holds 350,000 to 400,000 distinct CDR3 sequences, roughly 14% found once. Input material: blood. Source of these receptors: a woman in her sixties or seventies with Graves' hyperthyroidism.

This clonotype was observed many times. This chain uses TRBV7-9 with TRBJ2-7; D is unclear. Trimming shortened V by 0 bases and J by 3 bases, and 9 bases separated the two germline ends. CDR1 SEHNR and CDR2 FQNEAQ come from the germline V gene (reference sequence). The CDR3 is made up of 14 amino acids. CDR3 region: CASSLAETNYEQYF. CDR3 nucleotide sequence: TGTGCCAGCAGCTTAGCGGAAACGAACTACGAGCAGTACTTC.

This clonotype appeared many times. The CDR3 DNA is TGTGCCAGCAGTGACCCTTTTGGCGGAACCTACGAGCAGTACTTC. This encodes CASSDPFGGTYEQYF. V is TRBV25-1 and J is TRBJ2-7, with D uncertain. V dropped 3 bases and J dropped 2 bases, with 14 bases sitting between them. The length of the CDR3 is 15 residues. Germline V gives CDR1 MGHDK, CDR2 SYGVNS.

V usage is TRBV6-1 and J usage is TRBJ2-1; TRBD2 aligns across 12 bases. The CDR3 sequence is 16 residues long. Looked up from germline, CDR1 is MNHNS and CDR2 is SASEGT. J was trimmed by 8 bases and V by 6 bases; bases with no gene match: 11. CDR3 loop: CASRNPGLAGNHEQFF. The CDR3 bases are TGTGCCAGCAGAAATCCGGGACTAGCGGGTAACCATGAGCAGTTCTTC.

Many counts were recorded for this clonotype. J is TRBJ2-7 and V is TRBV6-1, with TRBD2 matching 7 bases. Germline V gene lookup returns CDR1 MNHNS and CDR2 SASEGT. V shed 4 bases and J 4 bases; nucleotides not matched to a gene: 10. The CDR3 runs 15 residues. Here the CDR3 DNA reads TGTGCCAGCAGTGGTCCTCGCCTAGCGGTATACGAGCAGTACTTC. It specifies CASSGPRLAVYEQYF.

This clonotype was counted many times. The gene calls are TRBV24-1 and TRBJ2-3; 14 nucleotides line up with TRBD2. The CDR3 spans 16 residues. The trim removed 4 bases at V and 6 bases at J, leaving 5 bases unmatched. Germline values: CDR1 KGHDR, CDR2 SFDVKD. The CDR3 coding sequence is TGTGCCACCAGTGACGCGGGACTAGCGGGAGCGGATACGCAGTATTTT. Amino acids: CATSDAGLAGADTQYF.

This clonotype appeared many times. The chain uses TRBV30 and TRBJ1-4; unclear D gene. The V end lost 1 base, the J end lost 4 bases, and 10 bases lay between the germline ends. The CDR3 spans 14 residues. Germline values: CDR1 GTSNPN, CDR2 SVGIG (reference sequence). CDR3 coding DNA: TGTGCCTGGAGTGGAGGAGATAGTAATGAAAAACTGTTTTTT. It encodes CAWSGGDSNEKLFF.

This clonotype was counted ten times or more. The chain joins TRBV18 to TRBJ2-5; TRBD2 matches 9 bases. The length of the CDR3 is 15 residues. The ends lost 8 bases at V and 4 bases at J; junction bases unmatched: 11. The germline V gene has CDR1 KGHSH and CDR2 LQKENI. CDR3 sequence: CASTTLAGSGETQYF. The CDR3, as DNA: TGTGCCAGCACGACCCTAGCGGGGAGCGGAGAGACCCAGTACTTC. Using reference TRBV18 and TRBJ2-5 for the parts outside the CDR3, the full variable domain is NAGVMQNPRHLVRRRGQEARLRCSPMKGHSHVYWYRQLPEEGLKFMVYLQKENIIDESGMPKERFSAEFPKEGPSILRIQQVVRGDSAAYFCASTTLAGSGETQYFGPGTRLLVL.

The genes are TRBV4-1 and TRBJ1-6, with a weak D call TRBD1 (5 bases). The V gene lost 4 bases and the J gene lost 9 bases, with 19 bases spanning the gap. The CDR3 spans 16 residues. CDR1 is MGHRA and CDR2 is YSYEKL in the germline V gene. Here the CDR3 reads CASSPMDTSAGSPLHF. DNA of the CDR3: TGCGCCAGCAGCCCCATGGACACCTCGGCGGGTTCACCCCTCCACTTT.

Here the CDR3 reads CASRGTGGIEQYF. CDR3 nucleotides: TGTGCCAGCAGGGGGACAGGGGGCATCGAGCAGTACTTC. V and J are TRBV3-1 and TRBJ2-7; 12 bases are a match to TRBD1. CDR1 is LGHDT, CDR2 YNNKEL, per germline (reference sequence). This CDR3 comprises 13 residues. After removal of 6 bases from V and 6 bases from J, the junction contained 3 bases not matched to a gene.